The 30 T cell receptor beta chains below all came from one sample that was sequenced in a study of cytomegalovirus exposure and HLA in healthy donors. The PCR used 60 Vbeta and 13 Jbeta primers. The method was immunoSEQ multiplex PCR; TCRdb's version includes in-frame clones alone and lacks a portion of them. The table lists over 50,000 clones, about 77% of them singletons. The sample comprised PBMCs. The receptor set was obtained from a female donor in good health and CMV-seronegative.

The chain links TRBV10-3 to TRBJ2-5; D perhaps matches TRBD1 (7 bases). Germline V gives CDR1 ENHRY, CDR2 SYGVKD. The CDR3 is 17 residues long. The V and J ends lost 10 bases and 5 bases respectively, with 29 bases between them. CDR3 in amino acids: CATARQGGGMGFETQYF. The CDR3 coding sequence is TGTGCCACGGCCCGGCAGGGGGGTGGTATGGGGTTCGAGACCCAGTACTTC.

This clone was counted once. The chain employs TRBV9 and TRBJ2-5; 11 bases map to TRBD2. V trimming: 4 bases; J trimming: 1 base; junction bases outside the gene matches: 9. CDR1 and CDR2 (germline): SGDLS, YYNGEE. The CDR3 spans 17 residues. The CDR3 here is CASSSRTSGLTQETQYF. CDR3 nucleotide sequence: TGTGCCAGCAGCTCCCGGACTAGCGGGTTGACCCAAGAGACCCAGTACTTC.

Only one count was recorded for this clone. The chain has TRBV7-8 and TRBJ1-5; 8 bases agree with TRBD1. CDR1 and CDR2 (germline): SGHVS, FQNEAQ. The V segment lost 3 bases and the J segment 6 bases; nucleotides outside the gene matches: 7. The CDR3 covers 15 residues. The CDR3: CASSFGTGLGQPQHF. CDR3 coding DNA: TGTGCCAGCAGCTTCGGGACAGGTTTGGGTCAGCCCCAGCATTTT.

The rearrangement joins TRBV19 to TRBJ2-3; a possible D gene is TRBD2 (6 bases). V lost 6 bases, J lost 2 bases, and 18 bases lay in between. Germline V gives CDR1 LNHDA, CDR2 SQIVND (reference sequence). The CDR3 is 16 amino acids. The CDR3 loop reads CASRPKGTLFTDTQYF. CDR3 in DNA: TGTGCCAGTAGGCCAAAGGGGACTCTTTTCACAGATACGCAGTATTTT.

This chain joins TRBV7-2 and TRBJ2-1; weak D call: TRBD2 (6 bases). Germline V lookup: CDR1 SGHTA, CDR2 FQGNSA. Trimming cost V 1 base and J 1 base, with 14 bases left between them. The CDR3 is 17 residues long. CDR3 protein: CASSLGPRAGSYNEQFF. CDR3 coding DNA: TGTGCCAGCAGCTTAGGCCCCCGTGCGGGATCCTACAATGAGCAGTTCTTC.

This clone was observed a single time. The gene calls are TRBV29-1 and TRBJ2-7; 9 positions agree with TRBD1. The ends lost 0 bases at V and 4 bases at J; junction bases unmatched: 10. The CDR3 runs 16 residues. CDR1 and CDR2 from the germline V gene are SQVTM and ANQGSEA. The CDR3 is CSVEEGDRVLVYEQYF. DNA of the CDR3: TGCAGCGTTGAAGAAGGGGACAGGGTCCTGGTTTACGAGCAGTACTTC.

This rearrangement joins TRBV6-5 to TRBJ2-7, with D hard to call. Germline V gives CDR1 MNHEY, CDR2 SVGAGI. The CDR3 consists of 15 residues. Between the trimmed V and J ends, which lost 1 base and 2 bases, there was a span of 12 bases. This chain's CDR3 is CASSYFRQNPYEQYF. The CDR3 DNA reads TGTGCCAGCAGTTACTTTCGCCAGAACCCCTACGAGCAGTACTTC.

The CDR3 sequence: CSVQQGGAFF. DNA of the CDR3: TGCAGCGTCCAACAGGGCGGTGCTTTCTTT. The genes are TRBV29-1 and TRBJ1-1; TRBD1 is a possible D gene (6 bases). V lost 6 bases to trimming and J lost 11 bases, with 13 bases between them. Germline V lookup: CDR1 SQVTM, CDR2 ANQGSEA. CDR3 length: 10 residues.

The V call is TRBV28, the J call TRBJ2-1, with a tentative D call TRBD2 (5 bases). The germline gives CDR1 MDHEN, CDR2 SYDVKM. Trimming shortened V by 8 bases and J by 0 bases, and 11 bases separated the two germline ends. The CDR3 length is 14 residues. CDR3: CASVEANSYNEQFF. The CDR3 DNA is TGTGCCAGCGTGGAGGCAAACTCCTACAATGAGCAGTTCTTC.

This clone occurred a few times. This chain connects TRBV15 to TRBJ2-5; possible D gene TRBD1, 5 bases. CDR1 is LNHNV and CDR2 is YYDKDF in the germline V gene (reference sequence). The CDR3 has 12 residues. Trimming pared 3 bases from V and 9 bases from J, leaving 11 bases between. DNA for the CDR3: TGTGCCACCAGCAGGCCCTGGGGCGCCCAGTACTTC. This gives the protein CATSRPWGAQYF.

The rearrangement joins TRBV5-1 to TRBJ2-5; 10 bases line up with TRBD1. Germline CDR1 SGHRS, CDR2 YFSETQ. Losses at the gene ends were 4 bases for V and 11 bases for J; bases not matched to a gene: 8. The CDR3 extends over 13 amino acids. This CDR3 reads CASSRDRGREQYF. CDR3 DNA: TGCGCCAGCAGCCGCGACAGGGGGCGAGAGCAGTACTTC.

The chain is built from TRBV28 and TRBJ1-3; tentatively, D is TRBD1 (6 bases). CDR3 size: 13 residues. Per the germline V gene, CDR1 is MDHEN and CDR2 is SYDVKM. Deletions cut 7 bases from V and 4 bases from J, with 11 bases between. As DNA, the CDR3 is TGTGCCAGCAATACAGGGTTCGGAAACACCATATATTTT. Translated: CASNTGFGNTIYF.

CDR3 DNA: TGTGCCAGCAGCGCGTTGACAGGGGCTCTAAATGAAAAACTGTTTTTT. Protein product: CASSALTGALNEKLFF. The chain is built from TRBV9 and TRBJ1-4; TRBD1 aligns across 8 bases. V trimming: 3 bases; J trimming: 5 bases; junction bases outside the gene matches: 9. The CDR3 contains 16 residues. Germline-derived CDR1 and CDR2 are SGDLS and YYNGEE.

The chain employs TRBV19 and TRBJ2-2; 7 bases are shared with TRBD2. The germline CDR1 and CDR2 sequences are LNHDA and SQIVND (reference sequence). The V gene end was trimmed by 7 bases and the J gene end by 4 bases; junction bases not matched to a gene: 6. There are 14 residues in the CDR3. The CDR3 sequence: CASIRGGSTGELFF. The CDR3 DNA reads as TGTGCCAGTATCCGGGGAGGGAGCACCGGGGAGCTGTTTTTT.

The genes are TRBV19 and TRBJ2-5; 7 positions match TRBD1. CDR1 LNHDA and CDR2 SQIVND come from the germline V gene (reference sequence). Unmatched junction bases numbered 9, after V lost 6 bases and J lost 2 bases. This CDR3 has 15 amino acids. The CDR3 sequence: CASSGTAFTQETQYF. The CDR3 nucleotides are TGTGCCAGTAGCGGGACAGCGTTTACTCAAGAGACCCAGTACTTC.

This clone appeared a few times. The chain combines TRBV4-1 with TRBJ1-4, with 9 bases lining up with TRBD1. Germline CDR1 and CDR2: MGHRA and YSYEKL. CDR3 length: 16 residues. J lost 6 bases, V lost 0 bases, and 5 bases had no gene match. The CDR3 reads CASSQDSGTGYEKLFF. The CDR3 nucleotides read TGCGCCAGCAGCCAAGATTCCGGGACAGGGTATGAAAAACTGTTTTTT.

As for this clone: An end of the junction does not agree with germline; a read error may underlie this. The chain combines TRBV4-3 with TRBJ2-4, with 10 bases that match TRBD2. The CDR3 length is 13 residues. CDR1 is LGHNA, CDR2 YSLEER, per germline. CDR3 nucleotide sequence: TGCGCCAGCAGCCAAGACCGGACTAGCGGCTCGACCTTC. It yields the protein CASSQDRTSGSTF.

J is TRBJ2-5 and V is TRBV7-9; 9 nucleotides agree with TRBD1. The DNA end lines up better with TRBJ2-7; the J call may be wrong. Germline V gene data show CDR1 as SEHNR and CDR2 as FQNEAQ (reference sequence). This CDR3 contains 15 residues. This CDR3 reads CASSSTGGSSYEQYF. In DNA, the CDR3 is TGTGCCAGCAGCTCGACAGGGGGGAGCTCCTACGAGCAGTACTTC.

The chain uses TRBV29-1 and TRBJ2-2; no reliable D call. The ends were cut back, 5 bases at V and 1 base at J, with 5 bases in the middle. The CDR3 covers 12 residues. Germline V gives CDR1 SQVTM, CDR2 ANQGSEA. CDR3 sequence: CSVSVNTGELFF. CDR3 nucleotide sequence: TGCAGCGTTTCAGTGAACACCGGGGAGCTGTTTTTT.

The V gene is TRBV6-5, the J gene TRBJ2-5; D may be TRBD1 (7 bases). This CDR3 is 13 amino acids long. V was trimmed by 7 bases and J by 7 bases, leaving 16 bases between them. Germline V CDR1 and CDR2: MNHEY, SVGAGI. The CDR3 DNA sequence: TGTGCCAGCATGGAGGGGGCGCGTGGGACCCAGTACTTC. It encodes CASMEGARGTQYF.

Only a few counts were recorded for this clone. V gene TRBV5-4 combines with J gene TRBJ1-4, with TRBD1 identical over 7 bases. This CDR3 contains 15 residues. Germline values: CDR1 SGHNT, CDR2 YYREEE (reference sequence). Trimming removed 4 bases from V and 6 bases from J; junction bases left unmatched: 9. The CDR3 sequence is CASSINRGSDEKLFF. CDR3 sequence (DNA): TGTGCCAGCAGCATCAACAGGGGAAGTGATGAAAAACTGTTTTTT.

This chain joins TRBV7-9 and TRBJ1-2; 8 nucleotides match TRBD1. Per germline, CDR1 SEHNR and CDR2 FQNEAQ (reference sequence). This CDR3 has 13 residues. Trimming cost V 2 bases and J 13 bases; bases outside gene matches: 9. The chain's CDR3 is CASSLPGQDYFTF. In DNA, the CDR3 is TGTGCCAGCAGCTTACCGGGACAGGACTACTTCACCTTC.

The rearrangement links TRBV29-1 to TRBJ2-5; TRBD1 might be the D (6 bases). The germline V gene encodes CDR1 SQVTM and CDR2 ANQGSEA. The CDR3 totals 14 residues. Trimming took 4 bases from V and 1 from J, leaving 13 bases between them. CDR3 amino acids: CSVAWAQGQETQYF. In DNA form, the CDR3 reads TGCAGCGTTGCGTGGGCACAGGGCCAAGAGACCCAGTACTTC.

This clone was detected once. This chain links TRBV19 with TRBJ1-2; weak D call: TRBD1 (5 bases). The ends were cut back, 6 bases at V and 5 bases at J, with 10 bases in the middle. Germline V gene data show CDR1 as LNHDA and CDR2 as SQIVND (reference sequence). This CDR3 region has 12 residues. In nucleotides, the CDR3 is TGTGCCAGTAGGGGATCAGGGTATGGCTACACCTTC. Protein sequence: CASRGSGYGYTF.

DNA of the CDR3: TGTGCCAGTAGGGTCCAGGGGTGGGATAATTCACCCCTCCACTTT. Translation: CASRVQGWDNSPLHF. V is TRBV19 and J is TRBJ1-6, with D possibly being TRBD1 (6 bases). Germline CDR1 LNHDA, CDR2 SQIVND (reference sequence). The CDR3 runs 15 residues. V gave up 6 bases and J gave up 5 bases, with 14 bases separating them.

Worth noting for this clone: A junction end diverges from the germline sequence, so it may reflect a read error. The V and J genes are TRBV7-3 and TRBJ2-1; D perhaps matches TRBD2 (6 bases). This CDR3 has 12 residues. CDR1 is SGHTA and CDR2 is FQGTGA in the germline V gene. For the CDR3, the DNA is TGTGCCAGCAGCTTAAGATGGGGGGAGCTGTTCTTC. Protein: CASSLRWGELFF.

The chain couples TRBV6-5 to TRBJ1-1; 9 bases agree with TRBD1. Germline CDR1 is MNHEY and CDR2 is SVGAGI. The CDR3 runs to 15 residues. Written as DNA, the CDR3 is TGTGCTACGGGGGGACAGGGTGGTATGAACACTGAAGCTTTCTTT. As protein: CATGGQGGMNTEAFF.

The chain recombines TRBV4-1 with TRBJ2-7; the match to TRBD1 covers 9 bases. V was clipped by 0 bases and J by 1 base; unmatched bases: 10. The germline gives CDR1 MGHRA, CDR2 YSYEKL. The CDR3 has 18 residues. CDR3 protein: CASSQDPNRGLGSYEQYF. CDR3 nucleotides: TGCGCCAGCAGCCAAGACCCTAACAGGGGGCTGGGGTCCTACGAGCAGTACTTC.

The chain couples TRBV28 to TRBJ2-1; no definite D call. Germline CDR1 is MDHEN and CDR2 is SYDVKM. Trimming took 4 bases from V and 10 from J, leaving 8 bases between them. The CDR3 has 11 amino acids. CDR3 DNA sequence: TGTGCCAGCAGTTCCGAGTGGGAGCAGTTCTTC. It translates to CASSSEWEQFF.

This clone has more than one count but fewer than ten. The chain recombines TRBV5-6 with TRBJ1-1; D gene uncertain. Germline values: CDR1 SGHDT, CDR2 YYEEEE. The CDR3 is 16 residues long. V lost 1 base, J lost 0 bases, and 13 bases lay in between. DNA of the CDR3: TGTGCCAGCAGCTTGCTCGCAGGTGTCATGAACACTGAAGCTTTCTTT. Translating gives CASSLLAGVMNTEAFF. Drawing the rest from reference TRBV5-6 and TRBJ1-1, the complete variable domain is DAGVTQSPTHLIKTRGQQVTLRCSPKSGHDTVSWYQQALGQGPQFIFQYYEEEERQRGNFPDRFSGHQFPNYSSELNVNALLLGDSALYLCASSLLAGVMNTEAFFGQGTRLTVV.